This T cell receptor (beta chain) derives from a study of blood T cell repertoires in COVID-19. Study as a whole: Whether acute or convalescent, the COVID-19 samples came from the United States, Italy and Spain. Sources were T cells, B-cell-depleted T cells, or PBMCs; the material itself was cDNA or gDNA.

Methods used by the authors: Scientists estimated how many nucleated cells there were by amplifying reference gene primers. Clones were sequenced by immunoSEQ multiplex PCR, and TCRdb holds only the in-frame ones, with some missing. D and trimming were read from the DNA, whereas the V and J calls and clone size are those reported in that table. Found here are 290,000 or so clones, approximately 91% of them singletons; the top ten hold 2.2%. In Seattle, patients joined the study during active infection and were tracked longitudinally. From germline, CDR1 is SQVTM and CDR2 ANQGSEA. The CDR3 consists of 16 residues. The V gene end was trimmed by 6 bases and the J gene end by 2 bases; junction bases not matched to a gene: 11.

The V gene is TRBV29-1, the J gene TRBJ2-2, with 8 bases fitting TRBD1. The TCR was taken from a woman aged 25 to 39 with COVID-19, enrolled during active disease. Sequencing was performed on peripheral blood. As DNA, the CDR3 is TGCAGCGTCGCTAAGGGGACAGGCGTTAACACCGGGGAGCTGTTTTTT. Protein sequence: CSVAKGTGVNTGELFF.